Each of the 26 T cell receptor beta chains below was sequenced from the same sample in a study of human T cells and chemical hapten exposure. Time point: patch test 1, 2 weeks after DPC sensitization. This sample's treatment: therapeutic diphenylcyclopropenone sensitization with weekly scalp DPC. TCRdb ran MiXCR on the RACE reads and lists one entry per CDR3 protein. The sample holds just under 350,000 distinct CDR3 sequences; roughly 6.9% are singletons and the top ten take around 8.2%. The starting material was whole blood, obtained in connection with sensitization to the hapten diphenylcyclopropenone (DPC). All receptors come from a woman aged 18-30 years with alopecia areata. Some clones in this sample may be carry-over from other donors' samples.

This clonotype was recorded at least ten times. The CDR3 spells CASSSKIQGTGTYGYTF. The CDR3 DNA follows: TGCGCCAGCAGCTCGAAAATACAGGGGACCGGAACCTATGGCTACACCTTC. V and J are TRBV5-1 and TRBJ1-2; 7 nucleotides line up with TRBD1. The V segment lost 3 bases and the J segment 4 bases; nucleotides outside the gene matches: 15. Germline assignment: CDR1 SGHRS and CDR2 YFSETQ. The CDR3 is made up of 17 amino acids.

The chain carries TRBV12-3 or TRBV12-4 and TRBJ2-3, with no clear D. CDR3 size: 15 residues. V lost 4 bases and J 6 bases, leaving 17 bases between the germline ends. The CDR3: CASSSPRETWDTQYF. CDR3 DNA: TGTGCCAGCAGTTCACCCAGAGAAACTTGGGATACGCAGTATTTT.

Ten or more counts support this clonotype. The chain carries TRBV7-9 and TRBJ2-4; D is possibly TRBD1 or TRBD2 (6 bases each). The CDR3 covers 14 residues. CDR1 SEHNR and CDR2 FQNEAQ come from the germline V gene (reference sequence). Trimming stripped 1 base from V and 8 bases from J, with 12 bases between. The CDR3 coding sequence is TGTGCCAGCAGCTTAGTTCGGGGGCCAGACATTCAGTACTTC. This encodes CASSLVRGPDIQYF.

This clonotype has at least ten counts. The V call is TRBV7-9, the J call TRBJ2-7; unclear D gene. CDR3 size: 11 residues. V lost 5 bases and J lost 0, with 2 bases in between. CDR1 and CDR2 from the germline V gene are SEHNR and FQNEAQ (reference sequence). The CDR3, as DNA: TGTGCCAGCAGCCCCTCCTACGAGCAGTACTTC. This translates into CASSPSYEQYF.

The CDR3 bases are TGTGCCAGCAGCGTAGCTGGCGGGGGCCCCACAGATACGCAGTATTTT. Its protein is CASSVAGGGPTDTQYF. The rearrangement uses TRBV9 and TRBJ2-3; D may be TRBD2 (7 bases). The CDR3 is made up of 16 amino acids. The V gene lost 0 bases and the J gene lost 2 bases, with 13 bases spanning the gap. Germline V lookup: CDR1 SGDLS, CDR2 YYNGEE. Full variable domain (rest looked up from reference TRBV9 and TRBJ2-3): DSGVTQTPKHLITATGQRVTLRCSPRSGDLSVYWYQQSLDQGLQFLIQYYNGEERAKGNILERFSAQQFPDLHSELNLSSLELGDSALYFCASSVAGGGPTDTQYFGPGTRLTVL.

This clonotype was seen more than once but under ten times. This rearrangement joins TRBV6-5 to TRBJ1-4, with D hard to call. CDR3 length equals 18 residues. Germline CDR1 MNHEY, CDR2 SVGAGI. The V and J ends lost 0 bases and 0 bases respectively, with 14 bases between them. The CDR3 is CASSYSSGAFATNEKLFF. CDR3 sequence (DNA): TGTGCCAGCAGTTACTCGAGTGGAGCTTTTGCAACTAATGAAAAACTGTTTTTT.

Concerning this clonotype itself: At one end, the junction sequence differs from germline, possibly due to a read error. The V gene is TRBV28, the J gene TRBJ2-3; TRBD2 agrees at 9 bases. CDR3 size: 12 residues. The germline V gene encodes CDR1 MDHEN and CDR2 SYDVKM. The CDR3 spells CSSGGLADAQYF. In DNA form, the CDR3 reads TGTTCAAGCGGGGGACTAGCAGATGCGCAGTATTTT.

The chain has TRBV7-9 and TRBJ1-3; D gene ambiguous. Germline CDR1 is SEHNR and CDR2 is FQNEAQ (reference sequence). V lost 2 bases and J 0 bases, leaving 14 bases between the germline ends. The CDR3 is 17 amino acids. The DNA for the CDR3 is TGTGCCAGCAGCTTATCGAGCCCCAGGAGCTCTGGAAACACCATATATTTT. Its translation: CASSLSSPRSSGNTIYF.

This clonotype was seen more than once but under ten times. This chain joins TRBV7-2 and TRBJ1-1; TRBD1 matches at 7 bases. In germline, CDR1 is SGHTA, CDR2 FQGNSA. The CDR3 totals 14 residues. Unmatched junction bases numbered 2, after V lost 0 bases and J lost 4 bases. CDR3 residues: CASSLAGGITEAFF. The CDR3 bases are TGTGCCAGCAGCTTAGCAGGGGGCATCACTGAAGCTTTCTTT.

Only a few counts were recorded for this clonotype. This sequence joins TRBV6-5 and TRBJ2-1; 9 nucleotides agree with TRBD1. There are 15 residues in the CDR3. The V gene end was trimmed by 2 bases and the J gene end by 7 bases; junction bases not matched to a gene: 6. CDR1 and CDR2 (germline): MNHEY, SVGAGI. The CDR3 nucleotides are TGTGCCAGCAGTTACACGGGACAGGGCAGGAATGAGCAGTTCTTC. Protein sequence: CASSYTGQGRNEQFF.

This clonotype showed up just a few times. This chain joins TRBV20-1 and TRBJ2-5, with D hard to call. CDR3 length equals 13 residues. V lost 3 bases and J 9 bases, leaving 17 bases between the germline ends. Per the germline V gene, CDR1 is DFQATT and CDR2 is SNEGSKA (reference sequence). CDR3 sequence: CSASGLGGVAQYF. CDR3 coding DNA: TGCAGTGCTAGCGGATTGGGTGGAGTCGCCCAGTACTTC.

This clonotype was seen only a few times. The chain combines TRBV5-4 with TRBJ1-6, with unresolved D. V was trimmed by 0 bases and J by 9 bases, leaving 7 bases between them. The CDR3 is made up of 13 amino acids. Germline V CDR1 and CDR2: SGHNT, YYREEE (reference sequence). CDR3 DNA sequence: TGTGCCAGCAGCTTGGAGACTTCTTCACCCCTCCACTTT. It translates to CASSLETSSPLHF.

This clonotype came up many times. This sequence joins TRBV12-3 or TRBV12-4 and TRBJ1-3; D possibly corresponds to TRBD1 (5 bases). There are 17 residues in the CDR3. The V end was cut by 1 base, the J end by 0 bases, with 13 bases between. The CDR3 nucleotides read TGTGCCAGCAGTTTAGTTAAAACAGGAAACTCTGGAAACACCATATATTTT. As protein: CASSLVKTGNSGNTIYF.

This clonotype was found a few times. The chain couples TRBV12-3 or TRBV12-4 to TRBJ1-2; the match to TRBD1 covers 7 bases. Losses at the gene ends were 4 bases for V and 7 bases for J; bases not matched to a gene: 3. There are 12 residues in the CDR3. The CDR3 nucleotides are TGTGCCAGCAGTTCGACAGGGTTTGGCTACACCTTC. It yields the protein CASSSTGFGYTF.

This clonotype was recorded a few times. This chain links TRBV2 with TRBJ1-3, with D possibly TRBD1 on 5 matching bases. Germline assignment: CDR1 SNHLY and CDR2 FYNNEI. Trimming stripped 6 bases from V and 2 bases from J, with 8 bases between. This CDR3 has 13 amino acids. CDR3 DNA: TGTGCCAGCAGGGGGACGGCTGGAAACACCATATATTTT. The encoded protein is CASRGTAGNTIYF.

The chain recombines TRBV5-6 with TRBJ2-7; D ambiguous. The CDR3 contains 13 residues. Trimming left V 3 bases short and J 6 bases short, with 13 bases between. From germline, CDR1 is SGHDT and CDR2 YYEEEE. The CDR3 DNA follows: TGTGCCAGCAGCTCGGACGGATTTACCGAGCAGTACTTC. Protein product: CASSSDGFTEQYF.

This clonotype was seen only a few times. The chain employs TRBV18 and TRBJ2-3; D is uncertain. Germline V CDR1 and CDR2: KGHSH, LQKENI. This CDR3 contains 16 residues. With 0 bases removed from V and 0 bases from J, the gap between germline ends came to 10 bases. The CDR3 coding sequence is TGTGCCAGCTCACCACCGGCTAACCCAAGCACAGATACGCAGTATTTT. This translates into CASSPPANPSTDTQYF.

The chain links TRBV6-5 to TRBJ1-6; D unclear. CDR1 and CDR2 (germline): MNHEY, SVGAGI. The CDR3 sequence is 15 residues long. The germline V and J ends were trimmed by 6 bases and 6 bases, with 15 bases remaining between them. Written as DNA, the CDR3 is TGTGCCAGCAGAAGGTTCAAGCTGGGTAATTCACCCCTCCACTTT. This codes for CASRRFKLGNSPLHF.

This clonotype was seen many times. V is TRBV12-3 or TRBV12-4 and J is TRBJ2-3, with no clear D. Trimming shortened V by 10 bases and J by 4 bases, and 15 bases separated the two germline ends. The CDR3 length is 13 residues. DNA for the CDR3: TGTGCCATTTACGCGTCCTCGGCAGATACGCAGTATTTT. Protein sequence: CAIYASSADTQYF.

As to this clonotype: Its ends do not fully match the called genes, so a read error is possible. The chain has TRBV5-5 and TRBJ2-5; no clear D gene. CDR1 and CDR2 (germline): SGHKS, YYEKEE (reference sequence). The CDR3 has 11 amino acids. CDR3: CASSLGPASHF. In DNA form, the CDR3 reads TGTGCCAGCAGCTTGGGGCCAGCAAGTCACTTC. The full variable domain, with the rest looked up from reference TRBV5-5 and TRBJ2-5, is DAGVTQSPTHLIKTRGQQVTLRCSPISGHKSVSWYQQVLGQGPQFIFQYYEKEERGRGNFPDRFSARQFPNYSSELNVNALLLGDSALYLCASSLGPASHFGPGTRLLVL.

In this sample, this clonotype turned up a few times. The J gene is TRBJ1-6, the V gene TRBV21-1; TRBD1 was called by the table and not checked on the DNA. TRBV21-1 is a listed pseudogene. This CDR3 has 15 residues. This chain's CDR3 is CASSQQGADNSPLHF. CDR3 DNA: TGTGCCAGCAGCCAACAGGGGGCTGATAATTCACCCCTCCACTTT.

This CDR3 is CASSEPGYQETQYF. The CDR3, as DNA: TGTGCCAGCAGTGAGCCCGGGTACCAAGAGACCCAGTACTTC. This rearrangement joins TRBV28 to TRBJ2-5; D remains unclear. The germline V and J ends were trimmed by 5 bases and 0 bases, with 10 bases remaining between them. This CDR3 is built from 14 residues. Germline V gene data show CDR1 as MDHEN and CDR2 as SYDVKM. The whole variable domain, remainder taken from reference TRBV28 and TRBJ2-5, is DVKVTQSSRYLVKRTGEKVFLECVQDMDHENMFWYRQDPGLGLRLIYFSYDVKMKEKGDIPEGYSVSREKKERFSLILESASTNQTSMYLCASSEPGYQETQYFGPGTRLLVL.

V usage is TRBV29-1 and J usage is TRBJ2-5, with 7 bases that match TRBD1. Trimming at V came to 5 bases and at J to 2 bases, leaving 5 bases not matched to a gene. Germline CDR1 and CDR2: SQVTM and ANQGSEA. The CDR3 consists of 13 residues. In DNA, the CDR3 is TGCAGCGTTATACGGGACAGACAAGAGACCCAGTACTTC. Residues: CSVIRDRQETQYF.

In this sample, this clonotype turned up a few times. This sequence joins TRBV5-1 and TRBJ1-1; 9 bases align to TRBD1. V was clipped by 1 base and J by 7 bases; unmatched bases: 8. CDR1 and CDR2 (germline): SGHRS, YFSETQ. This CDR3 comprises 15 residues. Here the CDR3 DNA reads TGCGCCAGCAGCTTGATTATCCCGGGACAGGGTGAAGCTTTCTTT. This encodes CASSLIIPGQGEAFF.

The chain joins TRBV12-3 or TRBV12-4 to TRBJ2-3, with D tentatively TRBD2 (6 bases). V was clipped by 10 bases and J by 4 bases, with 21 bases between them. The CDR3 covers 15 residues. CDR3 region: CAISPGLTPSDTQYF. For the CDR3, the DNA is TGTGCCATAAGCCCCGGACTAACCCCCTCAGATACGCAGTATTTT.

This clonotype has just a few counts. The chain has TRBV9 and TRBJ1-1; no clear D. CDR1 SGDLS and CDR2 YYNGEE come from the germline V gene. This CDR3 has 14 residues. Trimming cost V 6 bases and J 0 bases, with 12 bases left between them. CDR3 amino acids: CASIVTELNTEAFF. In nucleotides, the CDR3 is TGTGCCAGCATCGTCACGGAGCTGAACACTGAAGCTTTCTTT. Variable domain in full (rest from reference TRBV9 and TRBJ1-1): DSGVTQTPKHLITATGQRVTLRCSPRSGDLSVYWYQQSLDQGLQFLIQYYNGEERAKGNILERFSAQQFPDLHSELNLSSLELGDSALYFCASIVTELNTEAFFGQGTRLTVV.